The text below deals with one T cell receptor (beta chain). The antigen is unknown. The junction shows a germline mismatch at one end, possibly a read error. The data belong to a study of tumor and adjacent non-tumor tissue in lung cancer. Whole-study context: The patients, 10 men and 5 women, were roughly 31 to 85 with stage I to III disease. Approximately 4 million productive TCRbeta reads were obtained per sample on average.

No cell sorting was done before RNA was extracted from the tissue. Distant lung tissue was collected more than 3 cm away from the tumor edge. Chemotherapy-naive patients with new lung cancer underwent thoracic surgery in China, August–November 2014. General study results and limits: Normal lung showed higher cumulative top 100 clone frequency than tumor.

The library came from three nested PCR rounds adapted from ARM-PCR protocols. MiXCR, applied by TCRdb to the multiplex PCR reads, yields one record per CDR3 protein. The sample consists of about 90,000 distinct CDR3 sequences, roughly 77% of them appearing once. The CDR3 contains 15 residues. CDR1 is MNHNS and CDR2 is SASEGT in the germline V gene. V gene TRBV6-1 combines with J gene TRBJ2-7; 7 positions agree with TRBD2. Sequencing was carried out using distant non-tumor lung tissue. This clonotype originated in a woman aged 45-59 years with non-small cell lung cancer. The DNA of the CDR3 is TGTGCCAGCAGTGAAAGAAAGCGGGGATCCTACGAGCGGTACTTT. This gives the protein CASSERKRGSYERYF.